What follows describes a single T cell receptor beta chain. Its antigen is unidentified. Relying on iRepertoire HTBI primers and Arm-PCR of CDR3 regions, the team built TCR beta libraries. TCRdb processed the multiplex PCR reads anew with MiXCR; each CDR3 protein has one entry. This table has roughly 420,000 distinct CDR3 sequences, 15% to 20% appearing once. This record comes from a study of regulatory T cells in long-lasting Graves disease. Whole-study findings and limits: It was peripheral blood alone, not thyroid tissue, that was studied.

Trimming took 2 bases from V and 5 from J, leaving 9 bases between them. The CDR3 loop spans 13 amino acids. Germline CDR1 LNHDA, CDR2 SQIVND (reference sequence). Stated time point: newly diagnosed GD, antithyroid drugs for less than 3 months. PBMC RNA was the source of the TCR library. This sample also belongs to another study, concerning T cells in Graves' hyperthyroidism and ophthalmopathy. That publication notes: Blood shared most expanded thyroid clonotypes above 0.001.

The source was peripheral blood mononuclear cells (PBMCs), collected at new diagnosis, from a patient treated with antithyroid drugs. The rearrangement joins TRBV19 to TRBJ1-1, with D perhaps TRBD1 (5 bases). This TCR came from a woman in her twenties or thirties with Graves disease. The CDR3 DNA follows: TGTGCCAGTAGTATAAGGGGAAGGACTGAAGCTTTCTTT. Residues: CASSIRGRTEAFF.